These T cell receptor beta chains were read from a single sample in a study of breast tumors, draining lymph nodes, adjacent tissues. TCRdb ran MiXCR on the multiplex PCR reads and lists one entry per CDR3 protein. Among about 200,000 distinct CDR3 sequences listed, 30% to 35% were seen once. What was sequenced was axillary lymph node tissue. The receptors originated from a female donor with breast cancer. Some clones in this sample may be carry-over from other donors' samples. CDR3s include the opening cysteine and the closing phenylalanine or tryptophan. D genes are given only for firm matches. Not every row has a clone size; where given, it reads once, few, many or a size class.

J gene | V gene | clone size | D gene | CDR3 DNA | CDR3 protein
TRBJ2-3 | TRBV7-9 | . | TRBD1 | TGTGCCAGCAGCCGTTGGACAGGGGAGGACAATGAGCAGTATTTT | CASSRWTGEDNEQYF
TRBJ2-3 | TRBV7-7 | many | . | TGTGCTAGCAGCTTAGGAGGGGGTAGAGATACGCAGTATTTT | CASSLGGGRDTQYF
TRBJ2-3 | TRBV11-1 | many | TRBD2 | TGTGCCAGCAGCTCGACTAGCGGGATATCTCCCGATACGCAGTATTTT | CASSSTSGISPDTQYF
TRBJ1-6 | TRBV15 | . | . | TGTGCCACCAGTAGAAATAGGCCGTCCTATAATTCACCCCTCCACTTT | CATSRNRPSYNSPLHF
TRBJ2-3 | TRBV20-1 | many | . | TGCAGTGCTAGAGACCCCCTTGGGGGGGCGAGCACAGATACGCAGTATTTT | CSARDPLGGASTDTQYF
TRBJ2-7 | TRBV28 | few | . | TGTGCCAGCAGTTTGGGCAGGGAGTCCGAGCAGTACTTC | CASSLGRESEQYF
TRBJ1-2 | TRBV2 | . | . | TGTGCCAGCAGTGACAAGGGGCTCCGGTATGGCTACACCTTC | CASSDKGLRYGYTF
TRBJ1-3 | TRBV2 | many | . | TGTGCCAGCAGTGAGGTTGGGGGGATCGGAAACACCATATATTTT | CASSEVGGIGNTIYF
TRBJ1-2 | TRBV12-3/TRBV12-4 | . | . | TGTGCCGGCAGTTCCGGCCCGACGGGTGGCTACACCTTC | CAGSSGPTGGYTF
TRBJ1-6 | TRBV4-1 | many | . | TGCGCCAGCAGCCCGACAGGTTCAAATTCACCCCTCCACTTT | CASSPTGSNSPLHF
TRBJ2-3 | TRBV6-6 | few | TRBD2 | TGTGCCAGCAGTCACCGGGACTACACAGATACGCAGTATTTT | CASSHRDYTDTQYF
TRBJ1-2 | TRBV20-1 | many | . | TGCAGTGCTCTGGACAGTTATGGCTACACCTTC | CSALDSYGYTF
TRBJ2-3 | TRBV7-2 | few | . | TGTGCCAGCAGCTTAAAATTTTCTAGCACAGATACGCAGTATTTT | CASSLKFSSTDTQYF
TRBJ2-2 | TRBV20-1 | many | TRBD2 | TGCAGTGCCTTTAGCGGGAGATCGAACACCGGGGAGCTGTTTTTT | CSAFSGRSNTGELFF
TRBJ1-1 | TRBV7-2 | few | . | TGTGCCAGCAGCTTAGCCCGACGGAATACTGAAGCTTTCTTT | CASSLARRNTEAFF
TRBJ2-1 | TRBV20-1 | many | TRBD1 | TGCAGTGCTCCCGGGACAGGTGACAATGAGCAGTTCTTC | CSAPGTGDNEQFF
TRBJ1-5 | TRBV6-2/TRBV6-3 | many | . | TGTGCCAGCACCCACGATAATCAGCCCCAGCATTTT | CASTHDNQPQHF
TRBJ2-7 | TRBV5-8 | many | . | TGTGCCAGCAGCCAAACTGGCAGGGGTAAAGACGAGCAGTACTTC | CASSQTGRGKDEQYF
TRBJ2-3 | TRBV24-1 | many | TRBD1 | TGTGCCACCAGTGATGAGACAGGGAGCACAGATACGCAGTATTTT | CATSDETGSTDTQYF
TRBJ2-5 | TRBV3-1 | . | . | TGTGCCAGCAGCCAATTTTCAAGGGTTTTCCAGTACTTC | CASSQFSRVFQYF
TRBJ2-5 | TRBV4-3 | . | . | TGCGCCAGCAGCCAGTCAGGGGACGACCAAGAGACCCAGTACTTC | CASSQSGDDQETQYF
TRBJ2-3 | TRBV30 | . | . | TGTGCCTGGAGTACACAGGGAGGTCGCGGGACCACGCAGTATTTT | CAWSTQGGRGTTQYF
TRBJ1-5 | TRBV2 | few | TRBD1 | TGTGCCAGCAGGCCCACAGGGGGCAATCAGCCCCAGCATTTT | CASRPTGGNQPQHF
TRBJ2-1 | TRBV20-1 | many | TRBD2 | TGCAGTGCTAGCCCCGGGACTAGCGAACTCAGTGAGCAGTTCTTC | CSASPGTSELSEQFF
TRBJ1-4 | TRBV7-9 | many | TRBD1 | TGTGCCAGCAGCTTAGTGGGCAGGGGGGAAAAACTGTTTTTT | CASSLVGRGEKLFF
TRBJ2-2 | TRBV6-5 | once | TRBD2 | TGTGCCAGCAGTCACTCTAGCGGGGGGGACACCGGGGAGCTGTTTTTT | CASSHSSGGDTGELFF